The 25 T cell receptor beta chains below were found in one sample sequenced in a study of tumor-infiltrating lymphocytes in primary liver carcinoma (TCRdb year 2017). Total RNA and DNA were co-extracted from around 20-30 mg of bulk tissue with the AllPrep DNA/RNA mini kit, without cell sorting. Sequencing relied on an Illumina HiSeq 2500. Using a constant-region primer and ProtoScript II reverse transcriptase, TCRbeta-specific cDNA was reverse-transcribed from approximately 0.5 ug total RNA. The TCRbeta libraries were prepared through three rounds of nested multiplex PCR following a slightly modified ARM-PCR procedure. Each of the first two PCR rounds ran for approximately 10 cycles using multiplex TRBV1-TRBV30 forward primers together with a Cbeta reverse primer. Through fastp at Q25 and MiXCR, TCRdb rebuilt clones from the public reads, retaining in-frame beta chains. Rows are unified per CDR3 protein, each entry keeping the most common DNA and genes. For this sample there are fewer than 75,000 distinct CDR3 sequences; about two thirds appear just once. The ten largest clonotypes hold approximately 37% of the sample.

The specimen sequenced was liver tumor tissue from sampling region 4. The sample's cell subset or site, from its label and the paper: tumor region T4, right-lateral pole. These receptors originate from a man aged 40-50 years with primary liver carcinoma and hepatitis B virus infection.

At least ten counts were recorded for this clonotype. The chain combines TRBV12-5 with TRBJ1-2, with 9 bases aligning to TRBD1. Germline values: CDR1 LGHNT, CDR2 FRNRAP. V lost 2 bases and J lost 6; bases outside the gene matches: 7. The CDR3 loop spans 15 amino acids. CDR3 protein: CASGLSTGGGHGYTF. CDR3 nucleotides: TGTGCTAGTGGTTTGTCCACAGGGGGCGGTCATGGCTACACCTTC.

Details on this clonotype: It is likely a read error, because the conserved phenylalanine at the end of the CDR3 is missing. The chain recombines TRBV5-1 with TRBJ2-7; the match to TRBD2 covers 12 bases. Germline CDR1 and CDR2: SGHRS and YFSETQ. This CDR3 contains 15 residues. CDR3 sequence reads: CASTTTSGSPYEQYL. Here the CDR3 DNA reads TGCGCTAGCACCACGACTAGCGGGAGCCCCTACGAGCAGTACTTG.

CDR3 residues: CANSPLGNEQFF. DNA for the CDR3: TGTGCCAACAGCCCTCTAGGGAATGAGCAGTTCTTC. The genes are TRBV12-3 or TRBV12-4 and TRBJ2-1, with D unresolved. This CDR3 contains 12 residues. V shed 10 bases and J shed 7 bases, with 14 bases lying between them.

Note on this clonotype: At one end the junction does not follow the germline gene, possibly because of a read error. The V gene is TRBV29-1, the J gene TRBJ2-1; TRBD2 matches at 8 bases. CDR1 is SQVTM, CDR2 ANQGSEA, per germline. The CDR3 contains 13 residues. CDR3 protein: CSGISGKLYEQIF. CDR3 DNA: TGTAGCGGGATTAGCGGGAAGCTCTATGAGCAGATCTTC.

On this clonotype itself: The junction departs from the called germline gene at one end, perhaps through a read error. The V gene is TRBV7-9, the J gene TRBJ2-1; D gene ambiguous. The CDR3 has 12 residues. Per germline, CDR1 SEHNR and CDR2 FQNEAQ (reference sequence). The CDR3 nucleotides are TGTGCCAGCAGCCTAGTTAACCAAGAGCAGCTCTTC. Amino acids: CASSLVNQEQLF. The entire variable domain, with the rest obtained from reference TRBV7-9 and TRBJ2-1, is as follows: DTGVSQNPRHKITKRGQNVTFRCDPISEHNRLYWYRQTLGQGPEFLTYFQNEAQLEKSRLLSDRFSAERPKGSFSTLEIQRTEQGDSAMYLCASSLVNQEQLFGPGTRLTVL.

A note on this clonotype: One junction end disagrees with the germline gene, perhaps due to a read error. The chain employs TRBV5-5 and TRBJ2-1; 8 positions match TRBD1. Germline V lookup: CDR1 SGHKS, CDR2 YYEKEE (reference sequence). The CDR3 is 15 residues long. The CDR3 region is CTSSPGQGSHNEPFF. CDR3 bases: TGTACCAGTAGCCCTGGACAGGGTTCCCACAATGAGCCGTTCTTC.

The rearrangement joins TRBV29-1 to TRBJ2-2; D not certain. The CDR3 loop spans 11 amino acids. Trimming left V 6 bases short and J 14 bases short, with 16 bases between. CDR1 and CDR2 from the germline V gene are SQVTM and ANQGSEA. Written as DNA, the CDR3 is TGCAGCGTGAAGGGATCCGGGCAACTGTTTTTT. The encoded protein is CSVKGSGQLFF.

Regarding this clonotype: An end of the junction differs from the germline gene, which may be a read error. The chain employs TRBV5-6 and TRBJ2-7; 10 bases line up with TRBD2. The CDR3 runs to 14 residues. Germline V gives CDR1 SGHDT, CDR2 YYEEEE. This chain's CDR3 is CASSMGTSDYEQYF. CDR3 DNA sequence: TGTGCCAGCAGCATGGGGACTAGCGACTACGAGCAGTACTTT.

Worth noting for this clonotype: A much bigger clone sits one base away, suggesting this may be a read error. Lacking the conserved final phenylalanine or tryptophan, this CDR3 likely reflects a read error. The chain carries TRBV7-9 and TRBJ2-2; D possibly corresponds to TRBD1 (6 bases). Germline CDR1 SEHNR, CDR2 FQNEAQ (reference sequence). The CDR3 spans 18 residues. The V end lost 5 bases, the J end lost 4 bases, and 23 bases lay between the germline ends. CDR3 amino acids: CASSPGVSAGRFTGELFY. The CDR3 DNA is TGTGCCAGCAGCCCAGGGGTTTCGGCGGGCCGATTCACCGGGGAGCTGTTTTAT.

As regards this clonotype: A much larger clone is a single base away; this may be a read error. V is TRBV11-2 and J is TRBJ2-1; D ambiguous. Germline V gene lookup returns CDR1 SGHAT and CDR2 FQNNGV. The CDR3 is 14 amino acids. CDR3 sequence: CASSSAAGSNEHFF. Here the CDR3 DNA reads TGTGCCAGCAGCTCCGCTGCAGGCAGTAATGAGCACTTCTTC.

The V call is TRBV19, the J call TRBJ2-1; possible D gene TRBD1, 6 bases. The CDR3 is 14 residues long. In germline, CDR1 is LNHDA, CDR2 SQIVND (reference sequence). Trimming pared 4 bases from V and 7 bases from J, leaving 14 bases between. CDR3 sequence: CASSRGQRMNEQFF. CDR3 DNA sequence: TGTGCCAGTAGTAGAGGACAGCGGATGAATGAGCAGTTCTTC.

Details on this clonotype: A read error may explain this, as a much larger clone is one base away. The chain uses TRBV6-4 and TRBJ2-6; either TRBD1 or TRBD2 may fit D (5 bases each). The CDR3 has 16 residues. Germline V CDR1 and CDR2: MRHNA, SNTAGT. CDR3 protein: CASSEAAGSGANVPTF. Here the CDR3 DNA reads TGTGCCAGCAGTGAAGCGGCCGGGTCTGGGGCCAACGTCCCGACTTTC.

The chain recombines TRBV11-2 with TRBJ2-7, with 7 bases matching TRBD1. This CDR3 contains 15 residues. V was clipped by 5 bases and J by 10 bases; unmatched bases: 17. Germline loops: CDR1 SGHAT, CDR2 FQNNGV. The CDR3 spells CASSQGTEGTYGQYF. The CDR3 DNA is TGTGCCAGCAGCCAGGGGACAGAGGGAACCTACGGACAGTACTTC.

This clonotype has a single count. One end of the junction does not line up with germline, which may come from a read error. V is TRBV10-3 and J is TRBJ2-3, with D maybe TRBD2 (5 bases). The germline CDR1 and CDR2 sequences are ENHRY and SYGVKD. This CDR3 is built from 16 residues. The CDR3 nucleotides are TGTGCCATCAGTGGTTGGACGGACCCTAGCACAGATAAGCAGTATTTT. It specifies CAISGWTDPSTDKQYF.

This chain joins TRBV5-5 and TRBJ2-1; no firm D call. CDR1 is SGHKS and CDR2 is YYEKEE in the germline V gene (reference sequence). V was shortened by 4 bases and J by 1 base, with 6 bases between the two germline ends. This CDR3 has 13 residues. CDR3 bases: TGTGCCAGCAGCCCTGGTTCCTACAATGAGCAGTTCTTC. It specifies CASSPGSYNEQFF.

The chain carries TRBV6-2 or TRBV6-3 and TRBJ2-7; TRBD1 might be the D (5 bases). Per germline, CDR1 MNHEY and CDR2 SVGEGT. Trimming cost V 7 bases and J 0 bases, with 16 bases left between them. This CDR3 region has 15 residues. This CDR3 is CASTLTSDSSYEQYF. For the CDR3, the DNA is TGTGCCAGCACCCTGACCTCCGACAGCTCCTACGAGCAGTACTTC.

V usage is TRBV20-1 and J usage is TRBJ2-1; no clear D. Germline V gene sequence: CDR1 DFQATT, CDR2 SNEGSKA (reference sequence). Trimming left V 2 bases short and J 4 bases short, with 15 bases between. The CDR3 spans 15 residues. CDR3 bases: TGCAGTGCTAGAAATGACAAGACGCAATACAATGAGCAGTTCTTC. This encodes CSARNDKTQYNEQFF.

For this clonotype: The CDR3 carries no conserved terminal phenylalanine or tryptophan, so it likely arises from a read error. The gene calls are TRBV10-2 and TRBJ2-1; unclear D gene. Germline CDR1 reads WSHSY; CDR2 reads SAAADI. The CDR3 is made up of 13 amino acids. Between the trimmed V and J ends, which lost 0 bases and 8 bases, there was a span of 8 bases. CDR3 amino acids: CASSESREDEQFL. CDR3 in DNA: TGCGCCAGCAGTGAGTCCCGTGAGGATGAGCAGTTCCTC.

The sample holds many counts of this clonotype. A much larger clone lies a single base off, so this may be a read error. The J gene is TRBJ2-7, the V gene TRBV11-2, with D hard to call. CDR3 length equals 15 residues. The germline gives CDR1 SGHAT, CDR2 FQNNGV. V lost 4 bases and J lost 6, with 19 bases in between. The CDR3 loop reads CASSSGRLDAREQYF. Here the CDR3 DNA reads TGTGCCAGCAGCTCCGGACGGCTTGACGCGCGCGAGCAGTACTTC.

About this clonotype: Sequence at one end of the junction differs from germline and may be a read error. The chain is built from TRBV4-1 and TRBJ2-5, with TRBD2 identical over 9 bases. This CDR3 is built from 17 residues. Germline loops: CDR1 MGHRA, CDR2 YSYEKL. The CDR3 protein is CASSQDQLAGVPETLYF. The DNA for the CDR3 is TGCGCCAGCAGCCAAGACCAATTAGCGGGAGTGCCAGAAACCCTGTACTTC.

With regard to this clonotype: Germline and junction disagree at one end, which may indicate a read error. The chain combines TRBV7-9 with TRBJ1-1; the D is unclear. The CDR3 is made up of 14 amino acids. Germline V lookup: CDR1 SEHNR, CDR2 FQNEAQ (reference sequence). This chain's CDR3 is CTSSPSSDGTEAFF. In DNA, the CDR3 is TGTACCAGCAGCCCTAGCTCCGATGGTACTGAAGCTTTCTTT. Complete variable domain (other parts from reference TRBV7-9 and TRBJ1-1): DTGVSQNPRHKITKRGQNVTFRCDPISEHNRLYWYRQTLGQGPEFLTYFQNEAQLEKSRLLSDRFSAERPKGSFSTLEIQRTEQGDSAMYLCTSSPSSDGTEAFFGQGTRLTVV.

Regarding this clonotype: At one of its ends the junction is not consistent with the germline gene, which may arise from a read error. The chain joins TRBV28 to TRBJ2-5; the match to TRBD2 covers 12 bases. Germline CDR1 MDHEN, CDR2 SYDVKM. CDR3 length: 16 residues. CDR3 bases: TGTGCCAGCAGTGACGCGGGACTAGCGGGCAGGGAGGCCCACTACTTC. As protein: CASSDAGLAGREAHYF.

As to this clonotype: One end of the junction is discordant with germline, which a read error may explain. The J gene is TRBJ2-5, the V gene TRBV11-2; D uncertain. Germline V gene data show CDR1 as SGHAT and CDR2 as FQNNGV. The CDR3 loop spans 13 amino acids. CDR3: CVSSLVLEETRYF. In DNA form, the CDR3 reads TGTGTCAGCAGCTTAGTTCTGGAAGAGACCCGGTACTTT.

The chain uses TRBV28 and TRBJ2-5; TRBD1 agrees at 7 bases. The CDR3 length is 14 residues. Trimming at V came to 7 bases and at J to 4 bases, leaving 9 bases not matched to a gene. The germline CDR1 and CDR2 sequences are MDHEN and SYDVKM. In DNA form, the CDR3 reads TGTGCCAGCACGCCGGACAGGATGGTAGAGACCCAGTACTTC. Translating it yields CASTPDRMVETQYF.

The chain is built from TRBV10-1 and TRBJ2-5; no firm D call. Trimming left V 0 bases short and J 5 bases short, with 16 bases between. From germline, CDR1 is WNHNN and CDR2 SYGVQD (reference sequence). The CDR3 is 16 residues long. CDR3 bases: TGCGCCAGCAGTGAGTCGTCCAGCAGGAAGGTGGAGACCCAGTACTTC. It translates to CASSESSSRKVETQYF.